The 23 T cell receptor beta chains in this list originate from one sample, sequenced in a study of T cell responses to AZD1222 COVID-19 vaccine. Assay: immunoSEQ multiplex PCR; the TCRdb copy retains only in-frame clones and omits some. The repertoire holds 150,000 or so clones, with approximately 90% as singletons. The material sequenced was peripheral blood, taken on day 0 of AZD1222 vaccination. The receptors here all came from an adult in good health.

V and J are TRBV2 and TRBJ2-6; a weak D match, TRBD1 (6 bases). V gave up 8 bases and J gave up 0 bases, with 20 bases separating them. From germline, CDR1 is SNHLY and CDR2 FYNNEI. This CDR3 spans 18 amino acids. The chain's CDR3 is CASLRLGQMYSGANVLTF. The CDR3 DNA sequence: TGTGCCAGCCTCCGCCTCGGACAGATGTACTCTGGGGCCAACGTCCTGACTTTC.

V and J are TRBV19 and TRBJ1-5, with D unresolved. The germline gives CDR1 LNHDA, CDR2 SQIVND (reference sequence). This CDR3 spans 18 amino acids. V lost 6 bases and J lost 6, with 27 bases in between. CDR3 bases: TGTGCCAGTAGATATTTTACGGGAGGCCCCGCAATTTTTCAGCCCCAGCATTTT. Residues: CASRYFTGGPAIFQPQHF.

The rearrangement joins TRBV6-2 or TRBV6-3 to TRBJ1-3; D is perhaps TRBD1 (6 bases). Germline assignment: CDR1 MNHEY and CDR2 SVGEGT. V lost 4 bases, J lost 0 bases, and 13 bases lay in between. The CDR3 consists of 16 residues. This CDR3 reads CASSFDRIYSGNTIYF. CDR3 nucleotide sequence: TGTGCCAGCAGTTTTGACAGGATATACTCTGGAAACACCATATATTTT.

The chain links TRBV3-1 (or the pseudogene TRBV3-2) to TRBJ2-3; the D is unclear. Germline assignment: CDR1 LGHDT and CDR2 YNNKEL (reference sequence). This CDR3 comprises 14 residues. The V end was cut by 1 base, the J end by 2 bases, with 7 bases between. As DNA, the CDR3 is TGTGCCAGCAGCCAAGGGGGATCCACAGATACGCAGTATTTT. It translates to CASSQGGSTDTQYF.

V usage is TRBV9 and J usage is TRBJ1-2; no reliable D call. Deletions cut 4 bases from V and 13 bases from J, with 17 bases between. The germline V gene has CDR1 SGDLS and CDR2 YYNGEE. The CDR3 spans 12 residues. Written as DNA, the CDR3 is TGTGCCAGCAGCCCCCCGAGAGGAACTTGCACCTTC. This translates into CASSPPRGTCTF. Supplemented by reference TRBV9 and TRBJ1-2, the full variable domain reads DSGVTQTPKHLITATGQRVTLRCSPRSGDLSVYWYQQSLDQGLQFLIQYYNGEERAKGNILERFSAQQFPDLHSELNLSSLELGDSALYFCASSPPRGTCTFGSGTRLTVV.

The CDR3 nucleotides are TGTGCCAGTGGAAATCGTCAGGGGGTCTCCTATAATTCACCCCTCCACTTT. Residues: CASGNRQGVSYNSPLHF. This rearrangement joins TRBV2 to TRBJ1-6; 7 nucleotides agree with TRBD1. The V segment lost 9 bases and the J segment 0 bases; nucleotides outside the gene matches: 11. The CDR3 covers 17 residues. CDR1 and CDR2 from the germline V gene are SNHLY and FYNNEI.

The chain is built from TRBV6-1 and TRBJ1-1; D is possibly TRBD1 (5 bases). This CDR3 has 14 residues. The germline V and J ends were trimmed by 2 bases and 9 bases, with 16 bases remaining between them. Germline CDR1 MNHNS, CDR2 SASEGT. DNA of the CDR3: TGTGCCAGCAGTGAAAATCGGGGGGAGACGAAAGCTTTCTTT. It specifies CASSENRGETKAFF.

The chain carries TRBV29-1 and TRBJ1-1; TRBD1 matches 8 bases. Trimming cost V 6 bases and J 0 bases; bases outside gene matches: 6. The length of the CDR3 is 14 residues. Germline CDR1 SQVTM, CDR2 ANQGSEA. For the CDR3, the DNA is TGCAGCGTACAGACAGGGGCAATGAACACTGAAGCTTTCTTT. It is translated as CSVQTGAMNTEAFF.

The chain couples TRBV19 to TRBJ1-6; no clear D gene. Germline-derived CDR1 and CDR2 are LNHDA and SQIVND (reference sequence). Trimming took 7 bases from V and 6 from J, leaving 16 bases between them. The CDR3 has 15 residues. In nucleotides, the CDR3 is TGTGCCAGTAAGGATGGTAGTCAGACTAATTCACCCCTCCACTTT. Translated: CASKDGSQTNSPLHF.

This sequence joins TRBV28 and TRBJ2-1; TRBD2 is a possible D gene (5 bases). The length of the CDR3 is 13 residues. V was cut by 9 bases and J by 4 bases, with 13 bases left in between. Germline-derived CDR1 and CDR2 are MDHEN and SYDVKM. The CDR3 nucleotides read TGTGCCAGTTTCTCGGGAATATACAATGAGCAGTTCTTC. Translating gives CASFSGIYNEQFF.

V and J are TRBV6-4 and TRBJ2-6; D tentatively fits TRBD1 or TRBD2 (6 bases each). The germline V and J ends were trimmed by 2 bases and 2 bases, with 10 bases remaining between them. CDR1 and CDR2 from the germline V gene are MRHNA and SNTAGT. This CDR3 is 16 amino acids long. The CDR3 DNA reads TGTGCCAGCAGTGACAAGGGGGGCACTGGGGCCAACGTCCTGACTTTC. Amino acid sequence: CASSDKGGTGANVLTF.

This rearrangement joins TRBV27 to TRBJ2-2, with TRBD2 matching over 8 bases. With V trimmed by 7 bases and J by 6 bases, 10 bases remained unmatched. CDR1 is MNHEY and CDR2 is SMNVEV in the germline V gene (reference sequence). This CDR3 is 15 amino acids long. The CDR3: CASTSGGGPPGELFF. In DNA, the CDR3 is TGTGCCAGCACCTCGGGCGGGGGGCCGCCCGGGGAGCTGTTTTTT.

CDR3 region: CASSLQGAYGNTIYF. The CDR3 nucleotides are TGTGCCAGCAGTTTACAGGGGGCTTATGGAAACACCATATATTTT. The chain has TRBV28 and TRBJ1-3; 8 bases are shared with TRBD1. Looked up from germline, CDR1 is MDHEN and CDR2 is SYDVKM. Trimming removed 2 bases from V and 3 bases from J; junction bases left unmatched: 3. The CDR3 spans 15 residues. Drawing the rest from reference TRBV28 and TRBJ1-3, the complete variable domain is DVKVTQSSRYLVKRTGEKVFLECVQDMDHENMFWYRQDPGLGLRLIYFSYDVKMKEKGDIPEGYSVSREKKERFSLILESASTNQTSMYLCASSLQGAYGNTIYFGEGSWLTVV.

The chain recombines TRBV7-8 with TRBJ1-2, with 8 nucleotides matching TRBD1. CDR3 size: 15 residues. Looked up from germline, CDR1 is SGHVS and CDR2 is FQNEAQ. V shed 6 bases, J shed 3 bases, and the junction held 9 bases outside the gene matches. This CDR3 is CASSMAGGAYYGYTF. The CDR3 DNA is TGTGCCAGCAGTATGGCAGGGGGCGCTTACTATGGCTACACCTTC.

The chain joins TRBV28 to TRBJ1-1, with 8 bases identical to TRBD1. The trim removed 6 bases at V and 8 bases at J, leaving 2 bases unmatched. The germline CDR1 and CDR2 sequences are MDHEN and SYDVKM. The CDR3 runs to 11 residues. CDR3 DNA: TGTGCCAGCAGATCAGGGGGCGAAGCTTTCTTT. Its translation: CASRSGGEAFF. Variable domain in full (rest from reference TRBV28 and TRBJ1-1): DVKVTQSSRYLVKRTGEKVFLECVQDMDHENMFWYRQDPGLGLRLIYFSYDVKMKEKGDIPEGYSVSREKKERFSLILESASTNQTSMYLCASRSGGEAFFGQGTRLTVV.

The chain uses TRBV11-2 and TRBJ1-6; D gene uncertain. The CDR3 consists of 16 residues. Deletions cut 1 base from V and 0 bases from J, with 7 bases between. Germline V gene lookup returns CDR1 SGHAT and CDR2 FQNNGV. In nucleotides, the CDR3 is TGTGCCAGCAGCTTAGTGGCGAGCTCCTATAATTCACCCCTCCACTTT. It translates to CASSLVASSYNSPLHF.

The chain joins TRBV6-5 to TRBJ1-2; D is ambiguous. V was shortened by 7 bases and J by 6 bases, with 18 bases between the two germline ends. Per germline, CDR1 MNHEY and CDR2 SVGAGI. This CDR3 comprises 14 residues. CDR3 nucleotide sequence: TGTGCCAGCAATAATTACGGCAATAGGGATGGCTACACCTTC. This codes for CASNNYGNRDGYTF.

The chain joins TRBV30 to TRBJ1-3; D is unresolved. The CDR3 covers 14 residues. Deletions cut 0 bases from V and 4 bases from J, with 10 bases between. Germline V lookup: CDR1 GTSNPN, CDR2 SVGIG (reference sequence). CDR3 DNA sequence: TGTGCCTGGAGTGTAGGTAGGCCCGGAAACACCATATATTTT. Residues: CAWSVGRPGNTIYF.

V and J are TRBV12-3 or TRBV12-4 and TRBJ1-4; no clear D. CDR3 length: 13 residues. V shed 7 bases and J shed 8 bases, with 14 bases lying between them. This CDR3 is CASNPQIGEKLFF. CDR3 sequence (DNA): TGTGCCAGCAACCCACAGATTGGGGAAAAACTGTTTTTT.

The chain employs TRBV3-1 (or the pseudogene TRBV3-2) and TRBJ1-2, with TRBD1 as a possible D gene (6 bases). The CDR3 spans 16 residues. Trimming pared 3 bases from V and 3 bases from J, leaving 17 bases between. The germline V gene has CDR1 LGHDT and CDR2 YNNKEL (reference sequence). The CDR3 DNA sequence: TGTGCCAGCAGCCATCTTCAGGGGCTTCGGGACTATGGCTACACCTTC. Amino acid sequence: CASSHLQGLRDYGYTF.

The genes are TRBV2 and TRBJ2-3; 11 bases align to TRBD1. The CDR3 has 15 amino acids. Germline CDR1 and CDR2: SNHLY and FYNNEI. Trimming cost V 6 bases and J 3 bases; bases outside gene matches: 5. The CDR3 bases are TGTGCCAGCAGCCTAGGGACAGGGGGGACAGATACGCAGTATTTT. As protein: CASSLGTGGTDTQYF.

The chain employs TRBV6-5 and TRBJ2-5; TRBD2 agrees at 12 bases. From germline, CDR1 is MNHEY and CDR2 SVGAGI. This CDR3 has 15 residues. V was pared by 4 bases and J by 5 bases, with 5 bases of the junction left unmatched. For the CDR3, the DNA is TGTGCCAGCAGTTCTAGCGGGGGGGTATATGAGACCCAGTACTTC. This gives the protein CASSSSGGVYETQYF.

This clone was observed a single time. This chain joins TRBV15 and TRBJ2-7; 10 positions match TRBD1. CDR3 length: 16 residues. The V gene end was trimmed by 0 bases and the J gene end by 4 bases; junction bases not matched to a gene: 6. Germline V gives CDR1 LNHNV, CDR2 YYDKDF (reference sequence). This CDR3 reads CATSRDLTGGKYEQYF. CDR3 coding DNA: TGTGCCACCAGCAGAGATCTGACAGGGGGCAAGTACGAGCAGTACTTC.